This passage covers 29 T cell receptor beta chains from one sample sequenced in a study of identical twins. MiXCR, run by TCRdb on the 5' RACE reads, gives a single entry per CDR3 protein. The data contain 1.5 million or so distinct CDR3 sequences, roughly a third of them seen just once; the ten biggest clones take up 0.25% to 0.3%. The material sequenced was cord blood. The origin of the receptors is a newborn girl in good health.

The chain combines TRBV20-1 with TRBJ1-1, with unresolved D. CDR3 length: 13 amino acids. V shed 6 bases and J shed 3 bases, with 14 bases lying between them. Germline CDR1 and CDR2: DFQATT and SNEGSKA (reference sequence). This CDR3 is CSAARAPYTEAFF. The CDR3 nucleotides read TGCAGTGCCGCCCGGGCCCCCTACACTGAAGCTTTCTTT.

The chain has TRBV5-1 and TRBJ2-3; TRBD2 matches at 16 bases. This CDR3 comprises 18 residues. Germline V gene lookup returns CDR1 SGHRS and CDR2 YFSETQ. The V and J ends lost 4 bases and 2 bases, in that order; junction bases with no gene match: 7. CDR3 region: CASSPLGLAGGITDTQYF. CDR3 sequence (DNA): TGCGCCAGCAGCCCCCTGGGACTAGCGGGAGGGATCACAGATACGCAGTATTTT. Full variable domain (rest looked up from reference TRBV5-1 and TRBJ2-3): KAGVTQTPRYLIKTRGQQVTLSCSPISGHRSVSWYQQTPGQGLQFLFEYFSETQRNKGNFPGRFSGRQFSNSRSEMNVSTLELGDSALYLCASSPLGLAGGITDTQYFGPGTRLTVL.

V gene TRBV20-1 combines with J gene TRBJ2-5; D possibly corresponds to TRBD1 (5 bases). This CDR3 has 12 residues. Trimming left V 6 bases short and J 11 bases short, with 19 bases between. In germline, CDR1 is DFQATT, CDR2 SNEGSKA (reference sequence). As DNA, the CDR3 is TGCAGTGCAGTTCAGGGAACCTACGGGCAGTACTTC. Translated: CSAVQGTYGQYF.

The genes are TRBV29-1 and TRBJ1-4; D remains unclear. CDR3 size: 14 residues. The V end lost 7 bases, the J end lost 5 bases, and 17 bases lay between the germline ends. Germline lookup yields CDR1 SQVTM and CDR2 ANQGSEA. The DNA of the CDR3 is TGCAGCGCATCCGGGAAGATAGGGAATGAAAAACTGTTTTTT. Its translation: CSASGKIGNEKLFF.

Turning to this clonotype: A single base separates this from a much larger clone, so it may be a read error. The chain is built from TRBV27 and TRBJ2-1; 12 positions match TRBD2. The J call is doubtful: the DNA matches TRBJ2-7 better. The CDR3 totals 17 residues. Germline CDR1 MNHEY, CDR2 SMNVEV (reference sequence). The CDR3 spells CASSLPGLAGSYNEQYF. CDR3 DNA sequence: TGTGCCAGCAGTTTGCCCGGACTAGCGGGATCCTACAATGAGCAGTACTTC.

The chain combines TRBV20-1 with TRBJ1-5; D gene uncertain. The CDR3 extends over 13 amino acids. Germline CDR1 is DFQATT and CDR2 is SNEGSKA (reference sequence). V was pared by 1 base and J by 3 bases, with 7 bases between. The CDR3 nucleotides are TGCAGTGCTAGAGTAGACACCAATCAGCCCCAGCATTTT. Translated: CSARVDTNQPQHF.

This chain uses TRBV5-5 with TRBJ2-2; TRBD2 aligns across 13 bases. The CDR3 is 16 residues long. J gave up 0 bases and V 7 bases, and 3 bases lay outside the gene matches. Germline CDR1 is SGHKS and CDR2 is YYEKEE (reference sequence). CDR3 sequence reads: CASGTSGVANTGELFF. CDR3 bases: TGTGCCAGCGGGACTAGCGGGGTCGCGAACACCGGGGAGCTGTTTTTT.

The chain uses TRBV20-1 and TRBJ2-1; D unresolved. The end of the DNA fits TRBJ2-7 better, so the J call may be wrong. Germline CDR1 reads DFQATT; CDR2 reads SNEGSKA (reference sequence). The CDR3 runs 14 residues. CDR3 sequence reads: CSAFGRTSYNEQYF. The CDR3 nucleotides are TGCAGTGCTTTCGGTCGTACATCCTACAATGAGCAGTACTTC.

The V and J genes are TRBV7-2 and TRBJ1-1; D uncertain. V was clipped by 0 bases and J by 0 bases, with 8 bases between them. CDR1 is SGHTA and CDR2 is FQGNSA in the germline V gene. The CDR3 contains 15 residues. CDR3 amino acids: CASSLAQLMNTEAFF. As DNA, the CDR3 is TGTGCCAGCAGCTTAGCACAGCTCATGAACACTGAAGCTTTCTTT.

This rearrangement joins TRBV14 to TRBJ2-5; the D is unclear. V lost 1 base to trimming and J lost 2 bases, with 8 bases between them. The CDR3 totals 14 residues. CDR1 SGHDN and CDR2 FVKESK come from the germline V gene. CDR3 residues: CASSQGIAQETQYF. Written as DNA, the CDR3 is TGTGCCAGCAGCCAAGGAATAGCTCAAGAGACCCAGTACTTC.

V is TRBV7-6 and J is TRBJ2-3; D is uncertain. The germline gives CDR1 SGHVS, CDR2 FNYEAQ. V was shortened by 5 bases and J by 2 bases, with 11 bases between the two germline ends. CDR3 length: 14 amino acids. This CDR3 reads CASSRRLHTDTQYF. The CDR3 DNA reads as TGTGCCAGCAGCCGCCGACTCCACACAGATACGCAGTATTTT.

The table lists this clonotype with a few counts. The chain combines TRBV25-1 with TRBJ2-1; D is perhaps TRBD1 (6 bases). Germline values: CDR1 MGHDK, CDR2 SYGVNS. The V end lost 4 bases, the J end lost 9 bases, and 13 bases lay between the germline ends. CDR3 length: 13 residues. The CDR3, as DNA: TGTGCCAGCAGTGGGGGGACAATCTTTGAGCAGTTCTTC. Its protein is CASSGGTIFEQFF.

The J gene is TRBJ2-3, the V gene TRBV4-2; 8 bases align to TRBD2. The CDR3 has 16 residues. Trimming at V came to 0 bases and at J to 4 bases, leaving 6 bases not matched to a gene. Germline V CDR1 and CDR2: LGHNA, YNFKEQ. CDR3 sequence (DNA): TGTGCCAGCAGCCAAGACCCCGGGAGGGCCGCAGATACGCAGTATTTT. Translation: CASSQDPGRAADTQYF.

This clonotype has more than one count but fewer than ten. CDR3 nucleotides: TGTGCCACCAGTGATTTCGGGTACTCCACAGATACGCAGTATTTT. It specifies CATSDFGYSTDTQYF. The chain couples TRBV24-1 to TRBJ2-3; no firm D call. The germline V and J ends were trimmed by 1 base and 2 bases, with 9 bases remaining between them. Germline V CDR1 and CDR2: KGHDR, SFDVKD. The CDR3 extends over 15 amino acids.

The V gene is TRBV20-1, the J gene TRBJ2-1; 10 bases are a match to TRBD2. V lost 1 base, J lost 5 bases, and 8 bases stayed unmatched. The germline gives CDR1 DFQATT, CDR2 SNEGSKA (reference sequence). The CDR3 covers 16 residues. CDR3 DNA sequence: TGCAGTGCTAGAGGTCCGCTAGCGGGGGCGAACAATGAGCAGTTCTTC. Its translation: CSARGPLAGANNEQFF.

V and J are TRBV4-2 and TRBJ2-1; TRBD2 matches 12 bases. CDR1 is LGHNA, CDR2 YNFKEQ, per germline. With 4 bases clipped from V and 12 bases from J, the junction kept 19 bases outside the gene matches. The CDR3 runs 18 residues. CDR3 amino acids: CASSLTSGGYPRADTQFF. In DNA, the CDR3 is TGTGCCAGCAGCCTTACTAGCGGGGGGTACCCCAGAGCAGATACGCAGTTCTTC.

The chain links TRBV5-1 to TRBJ1-2, with 7 bases matching TRBD1. The germline V gene has CDR1 SGHRS and CDR2 YFSETQ. There are 14 residues in the CDR3. Trimming cost V 4 bases and J 3 bases; bases outside gene matches: 6. In DNA, the CDR3 is TGCGCCAGCAGCCCGCCAGGACAGGACTATGGCTACACCTTC. Protein: CASSPPGQDYGYTF. Looking up the rest from reference TRBV5-1 and TRBJ1-2 gives the full variable domain: KAGVTQTPRYLIKTRGQQVTLSCSPISGHRSVSWYQQTPGQGLQFLFEYFSETQRNKGNFPGRFSGRQFSNSRSEMNVSTLELGDSALYLCASSPPGQDYGYTFGSGTRLTVV.

This clonotype was seen only a few times. V is TRBV12-3 or TRBV12-4 and J is TRBJ1-1; no reliable D call. The CDR3 spans 13 residues. V was clipped by 6 bases and J by 0 bases, with 8 bases between them. CDR3: CASSHGMNTEAFF. In nucleotides, the CDR3 is TGTGCCAGCAGCCACGGGATGAACACTGAAGCTTTCTTT.

The gene calls are TRBV6-5 and TRBJ1-2; D is unclear. CDR1 is MNHEY and CDR2 is SVGAGI in the germline V gene. There are 12 residues in the CDR3. Trimming took 7 bases from V and 8 from J, leaving 14 bases between them. CDR3 in amino acids: CASKGNSVGYTF. The CDR3 coding sequence is TGTGCCAGCAAAGGGAACTCCGTAGGCTACACCTTC.

CDR3 in DNA: TGTGCCAGCGCGAGACTAGCGGGGTTCGCGAACACCGGGGAGCTGTTTTTT. The encoded protein is CASARLAGFANTGELFF. The chain joins TRBV27 to TRBJ2-2; 11 bases agree with TRBD2. The J segment lost 0 bases and the V segment lost 8 bases, leaving 8 bases of the junction unmatched. Germline assignment: CDR1 MNHEY and CDR2 SMNVEV (reference sequence). The CDR3 extends over 17 amino acids.

Turning to this clonotype: Just one base apart from a much larger clone, this may be a read error. The J gene is TRBJ2-4, the V gene TRBV10-1; tentative D call: TRBD1 (6 bases). The DNA end lines up better with TRBJ2-7; the J call may be wrong. Germline CDR1 and CDR2: WNHNN and SYGVQD (reference sequence). The CDR3 sequence is 15 residues long. The CDR3 spells CASSESAWGPYEQYF. The CDR3, as DNA: TGCGCCAGCAGTGAGTCAGCTTGGGGGCCCTACGAGCAGTACTTC.

The J gene is TRBJ2-7, the V gene TRBV9, with 7 bases identical to TRBD2. This CDR3 has 15 residues. V lost 0 bases to trimming and J lost 1 base; unmatched junction nucleotides: 4. The germline CDR1 and CDR2 sequences are SGDLS and YYNGEE. CDR3: CASSVDRAGSYEQYF. The CDR3 DNA follows: TGTGCCAGCAGCGTAGATCGAGCGGGGTCCTACGAGCAGTACTTC.

The chain carries TRBV20-1 and TRBJ2-7; 11 bases are shared with TRBD2. Germline values: CDR1 DFQATT, CDR2 SNEGSKA (reference sequence). This CDR3 has 15 residues. The J segment lost 5 bases and the V segment lost 1 base, leaving 7 bases of the junction unmatched. CDR3 DNA: TGCAGTGCTAGAGGGGTGACTAGCGGGACCCACGAGCAGTACTTC. This sequence encodes CSARGVTSGTHEQYF.

The chain has TRBV27 and TRBJ2-7; D ambiguous. V shed 6 bases and J shed 6 bases, with 15 bases lying between them. Germline lookup yields CDR1 MNHEY and CDR2 SMNVEV (reference sequence). CDR3 size: 13 residues. CDR3 sequence reads: CASSPGHVVEQYF. DNA for the CDR3: TGTGCCAGCAGCCCCGGGCATGTGGTCGAGCAGTACTTC.

The chain joins TRBV12-3 or TRBV12-4 to TRBJ1-1, with D possibly being TRBD1 (6 bases). Trimming took off 5 bases at V and 0 bases at J, with 13 bases between the two ends. The CDR3 runs to 15 residues. In nucleotides, the CDR3 is TGTGCCAGCAGTCCGGGGGCCCGGGTGAACACTGAAGCTTTCTTT. It encodes CASSPGARVNTEAFF.

This clonotype was seen just once. The chain joins TRBV28 to TRBJ2-5; D may correspond to TRBD1 or TRBD2 (6 bases each). Trimming shortened V by 6 bases and J by 11 bases, and 22 bases separated the two germline ends. The CDR3 length is 14 residues. Germline V CDR1 and CDR2: MDHEN, SYDVKM. The CDR3 loop is CASRESVGGNEQYF. In DNA form, the CDR3 reads TGTGCCAGCAGGGAATCAGTAGGGGGGAATGAGCAGTACTTC. Full variable domain (rest looked up from reference TRBV28 and TRBJ2-5): DVKVTQSSRYLVKRTGEKVFLECVQDMDHENMFWYRQDPGLGLRLIYFSYDVKMKEKGDIPEGYSVSREKKERFSLILESASTNQTSMYLCASRESVGGNEQYFGPGTRLLVL.

Regarding this clonotype: Germline is not matched at one junction end, which may reflect a read error. The chain employs TRBV6-1 and TRBJ2-3, with 8 nucleotides matching TRBD2. In germline, CDR1 is MNHNS, CDR2 SASEGT. This CDR3 is 14 amino acids long. The CDR3, as DNA: TGTGCCAGCATTCGGAGCGGGAGCAGAGATACGCAGTATTTT. This translates into CASIRSGSRDTQYF.

This clonotype has ten or more counts. The chain uses TRBV10-3 and TRBJ2-7; D not certain. CDR1 ENHRY and CDR2 SYGVKD come from the germline V gene. Trimming took 4 bases from V and 4 from J, leaving 5 bases between them. The CDR3 runs to 11 residues. DNA of the CDR3: TGTGCCATCAGTGGACAATACGAGCAGTACTTC. Encoded protein: CAISGQYEQYF.

The DNA for the CDR3 is TGTGCCAGCAGCCCTGGGGCTACTCCAATAGCCAAAAACATTCAGTACTTC. Its protein is CASSPGATPIAKNIQYF. The V call is TRBV7-2, the J call TRBJ2-4; D possibly corresponds to TRBD1 (5 bases). Trimming took 5 bases from V and 0 from J, leaving 17 bases between them. Germline V gives CDR1 SGHTA, CDR2 FQGNSA. This CDR3 comprises 17 residues.